This T cell receptor (beta chain) was captured by sequencing in a study of breast tumors, draining lymph nodes, adjacent tissues (dated by TCRdb to 2016 to 2017). For the study in its entirety: Breast cancer patients provided tumor, adjacent nontumor tissue and axillary lymph nodes, and the study compared the TCR beta repertoires across these three sources. The study aimed to assess the relationships and possible T-cell exchange between tumor, surrounding tissue and draining lymph node repertoires in human breast cancer.

The listed sequencing device is Illumina HiSeq 2000. TCR beta chain libraries were generated through multiplex PCR amplification. High-throughput sequencing was used to analyze the amplified TCR beta chain products. The public reads were reanalyzed by TCRdb: fastp trimming at Q25, MiXCR alignment, in-frame beta chains only. Rows are combined by CDR3 protein, so each entry shows the most common genes and DNA. The sample table records about 140,000 distinct CDR3 sequences; over 25% of these occur just once. The ten most abundant clones make up roughly 2.3% of the sample. Of note for this clonotype: Its antigen has not been determined. Per-nucleotide qualities are absent, and no much larger clonotype sits a single base away.

The lymph node samples were taken from the axillary draining lymph nodes of breast cancer patients. From the cysteine up to the phenylalanine, the CDR3 has a length of 15 residues. Just the 45-base CDR3 DNA is kept, in frame starting at base 1. The germline V and J ends show losses of 3 bases and 8 bases respectively, and no gene match explains 10 bases of the junction. Broad study findings and their caveats: Tumor and nontumor tissue repertoires were significantly more similar in luminal-like than in basal-like breast cancer. The study presented the conclusion that tumor T cells originate in lymph nodes as consistent with a hypothesis, not as something directly demonstrated. Tumor T-cell repertoires showed less diversity than lymph node repertoires and more diversity than nontumor tissue repertoires, and tumor T-cell repertoires showed preferential V and J gene usage. The data were considered consistent with the idea that most tumor T cells come from the lymph node and then expand in tumor tissue.

The sample taken for sequencing was axillary lymph node tissue. The sequence was obtained from a female donor with breast cancer. Some clones in this sample may be carry-over from other donors' samples. Recombination linked TRBV12-3 or TRBV12-4 to TRBJ1-2, and 9 bases in between align with TRBD1. The CDR3 amino acid sequence is: CASSFDRTGAKGYTF. Here is the DNA: TGTGCCAGCAGTTTCGACAGGACAGGGGCGAAAGGCTACACCTTC.